Presented here are 14 T cell receptor beta chains from one specimen sequenced in a study of cytomegalovirus exposure and HLA in healthy donors. Primers for the PCR totalled 60 Vbeta and 13 Jbeta. Clones were sequenced by immunoSEQ multiplex PCR, and TCRdb holds only the in-frame ones, with some missing. Seen here are about 130,000 clones, approximately 77% observed once, and the top ten hold approximately 2%. Material for sequencing was PBMCs. These receptors were collected from a man aged 30 to 39 in good health and CMV-seronegative.

There are a few counts of this clone. The rearrangement uses TRBV25-1 and TRBJ1-1, with TRBD1 matching 7 bases. CDR1 is MGHDK, CDR2 SYGVNS, per germline. J gave up 4 bases and V 3 bases, and 11 bases lay outside the gene matches. The CDR3 totals 16 residues. The CDR3 sequence is CASSDVQGKSLTEAFF. Written as DNA, the CDR3 is TGTGCCAGCAGTGATGTACAGGGGAAATCCCTCACTGAAGCTTTCTTT.

This chain connects TRBV2 to TRBJ1-4; 7 bases align to TRBD1. The CDR3 consists of 15 residues. Germline loops: CDR1 SNHLY, CDR2 FYNNEI. The ends lost 0 bases at V and 11 bases at J; junction bases unmatched: 9. The CDR3 here is CASSEAGTAIGKLFF. The DNA of the CDR3 is TGTGCCAGCAGTGAAGCCGGGACAGCAATCGGGAAACTGTTTTTT.

The chain has TRBV5-1 and TRBJ2-3; perhaps TRBD1 as D (5 bases). The V gene lost 4 bases and the J gene lost 2 bases, with 14 bases spanning the gap. The CDR3 covers 15 residues. Germline V lookup: CDR1 SGHRS, CDR2 YFSETQ. In DNA, the CDR3 is TGCGCCAGCAGCCTACCAACAGGAGACACAGATACGCAGTATTTT. It translates to CASSLPTGDTDTQYF.

The CDR3 nucleotides are TGTGCCTGGACCAAAGGGGGGGCGAACTATGGCTACACCTTC. Residues: CAWTKGGANYGYTF. V usage is TRBV30 and J usage is TRBJ1-2, with D possibly matching TRBD1 (6 bases). The CDR3 totals 14 residues. The ends were cut back, 4 bases at V and 2 bases at J, with 14 bases in the middle. Per germline, CDR1 GTSNPN and CDR2 SVGIG (reference sequence).

This chain links TRBV12-5 with TRBJ2-5; TRBD1 might be the D (5 bases). V was cut by 1 base and J by 7 bases, with 10 bases left in between. The CDR3 totals 13 residues. Germline V gene sequence: CDR1 LGHNT, CDR2 FRNRAP. The CDR3 loop reads CASGLDQQVTQYF. CDR3 DNA: TGTGCTAGTGGTTTGGACCAACAGGTGACCCAGTACTTC.

The genes are TRBV7-6 and TRBJ2-7; D possibly corresponds to TRBD2 (5 bases). This CDR3 contains 14 residues. The germline V and J ends were trimmed by 3 bases and 5 bases, with 14 bases remaining between them. Germline CDR1 and CDR2: SGHVS and FNYEAQ. CDR3 bases: TGTGCCAGCAGCTTCGACAAGAGGGTCCACGAGCAGTACTTC. It codes for CASSFDKRVHEQYF.

The table lists this clone with a few counts. This chain connects TRBV7-3 to TRBJ2-3, with D perhaps matching TRBD2 (6 bases). The CDR3 totals 18 residues. V was shortened by 1 base and J by 4 bases, with 21 bases between the two germline ends. Germline CDR1 reads SGHTA; CDR2 reads FQGTGA. CDR3 coding DNA: TGTGCCAGCAGCTTAAACGGGTGGGGGGAGACGGGAGCAGATACGCAGTATTTT. It yields the protein CASSLNGWGETGADTQYF.

The CDR3, as DNA: TGTGCCAGCAGTGTACAGGGGATGGGCGAGCAGTACTTC. Protein sequence: CASSVQGMGEQYF. This sequence joins TRBV2 and TRBJ2-7; 7 bases are a match to TRBD1. V shed 4 bases, J shed 6 bases, and the junction held 6 bases outside the gene matches. The germline V gene has CDR1 SNHLY and CDR2 FYNNEI. The CDR3 has 13 residues.

J is TRBJ2-3 and V is TRBV19; 11 positions match TRBD1. Germline values: CDR1 LNHDA, CDR2 SQIVND (reference sequence). This CDR3 comprises 15 residues. V shed 6 bases and J 4 bases; nucleotides not matched to a gene: 6. In DNA, the CDR3 is TGTGCCAGTAGCCCCGGGACAGGGGGGGCAGATACGCAGTATTTT. Translation gives CASSPGTGGADTQYF.

Written as DNA, the CDR3 is TGTGCCAGCAGCCCCTTGGGGCTCTATGGCTACACCTTC. It yields the protein CASSPLGLYGYTF. This chain links TRBV7-9 with TRBJ1-2; TRBD1 might be the D (5 bases). Germline lookup yields CDR1 SEHNR and CDR2 FQNEAQ (reference sequence). The CDR3 is 13 amino acids. The germline V and J ends were trimmed by 5 bases and 4 bases, with 11 bases remaining between them.

The chain links TRBV30 to TRBJ1-5; 7 nucleotides agree with TRBD1. The V segment lost 2 bases and the J segment 5 bases; nucleotides outside the gene matches: 3. The CDR3 runs 13 residues. Germline values: CDR1 GTSNPN, CDR2 SVGIG (reference sequence). The CDR3 is CAWSNTGDQPQHF. The CDR3 DNA sequence: TGTGCCTGGAGTAACACAGGGGATCAGCCCCAGCATTTT.

V and J are TRBV27 and TRBJ2-3, with a tentative D call TRBD2 (6 bases). V gave up 8 bases and J gave up 0 bases, with 18 bases separating them. The V gene's germline CDR1 is MNHEY and CDR2 SMNVEV (reference sequence). CDR3 length: 16 residues. The CDR3 region is CASLTVGGGSTDTQYF. For the CDR3, the DNA is TGTGCCAGCCTGACAGTTGGGGGAGGAAGCACAGATACGCAGTATTTT.

This clone has more than one count but fewer than ten. This rearrangement joins TRBV6-5 to TRBJ2-7, with 7 positions matching TRBD2. CDR3 size: 14 residues. Germline trimming cut 4 bases from V and 3 bases from J; bases unmatched to any gene: 6. In germline, CDR1 is MNHEY, CDR2 SVGAGI. The CDR3 DNA reads as TGTGCCAGCAGTTTGGCGGGAGCGAACTACGAGCAGTACTTC. This encodes CASSLAGANYEQYF.

In its sample, this clone was seen once. V gene TRBV2 combines with J gene TRBJ1-4, with 10 nucleotides matching TRBD1. Per the germline V gene, CDR1 is SNHLY and CDR2 is FYNNEI. The CDR3 is made up of 16 amino acids. The V segment lost 6 bases and the J segment 8 bases; nucleotides outside the gene matches: 12. DNA for the CDR3: TGTGCCAGCAGACCGACAGGGGGCTATATCACCGAAAAACTGTTTTTT. Encoded protein: CASRPTGGYITEKLFF.